This T cell receptor beta chain came from a study of blood T cells in healthy people across ages. Regarding the study as a whole: Long-lived donors exceeded aged donors in naive CD4+ cells and diversity. A roughly linear age-dependent decrease characterized TCR beta diversity per million T cells. Investigators treated diversity estimates from one million T cells as underestimates.

It was with a sample-barcoded 5' primer and a J-beta primer mix that a second PCR of roughly 7 to 12 cycles was run. Using its own MiXCR run on the 5' RACE reads, TCRdb lists one record per CDR3 protein. The sample shows 1.5 million to 2 million distinct CDR3 sequences, roughly 28% of them seen only once. Each sample yielded at least 6 million isolated PBMCs. The CDR3 spans 17 residues. Looked up from germline, CDR1 is LNHNV and CDR2 is YYDKDF (reference sequence). A note on this clonotype: Its cognate antigen is unknown.

Sequencing input: blood. The rearrangement joins TRBV15 to TRBJ2-5; D could derive from TRBD1 or TRBD2 (5 bases each). The better agreement between TRBJ2-7 and the DNA end casts doubt on the J call. This receptor was obtained from a woman aged 25 to 45 in good health. DNA of the CDR3: TGTGCCACCAGCAGAGATCCGCCCGGGACGCAATACTACGAGCAGTACTTC. This translates into CATSRDPPGTQYYEQYF.